The 11 T cell receptor beta chains given below trace back to one sample, sequenced in a study of blood T cell repertoires in COVID-19. Profiling relied on immunoSEQ multiplex PCR, and the TCRdb table lists in-frame clones only, not all of them. The sample consists of roughly 240,000 clones, 70% to 85% of them appearing once. The sequencing input was peripheral blood. The receptors here all came from an elderly woman with acute or convalescent COVID-19.

The V call is TRBV28, the J call TRBJ2-1; no reliable D call. The CDR3 is made up of 13 amino acids. Germline CDR1 reads MDHEN; CDR2 reads SYDVKM. With 4 bases removed from V and 7 bases from J, the gap between germline ends came to 11 bases. The CDR3 loop reads CASSSQHPNEQFF. The CDR3 nucleotides are TGTGCCAGCAGTTCCCAACATCCGAATGAGCAGTTCTTC.

V is TRBV6-2 or TRBV6-3 and J is TRBJ1-2; D gene ambiguous. The CDR3 is 13 amino acids. Germline V CDR1 and CDR2: MNHEY, SVGEGT. Trimming took 4 bases from V and 8 from J, leaving 14 bases between them. CDR3 in DNA: TGTGCCAGCAGTTCTGACACCGTCTTCGGCTACACCTTC. It translates to CASSSDTVFGYTF.

V gene TRBV14 combines with J gene TRBJ2-1; 7 bases align to TRBD2. The CDR3 is 17 amino acids. V shed 2 bases and J 3 bases; nucleotides not matched to a gene: 10. CDR1 SGHDN and CDR2 FVKESK come from the germline V gene. The CDR3 DNA is TGTGCCAGCAGCCAATCCTTGACTAGCCACGACTACAATGAGCAGTTCTTC. Translating it yields CASSQSLTSHDYNEQFF.

The chain couples TRBV28 to TRBJ1-1; the match to TRBD1 covers 9 bases. Germline CDR1 is MDHEN and CDR2 is SYDVKM. V dropped 6 bases and J dropped 6; count of bases not matched to a gene: 8. This CDR3 is built from 14 residues. CDR3 in amino acids: CASRFTGQGAEAFF. The CDR3 DNA sequence: TGTGCCAGCAGATTCACGGGACAGGGAGCTGAAGCTTTCTTT.

The chain recombines TRBV15 with TRBJ2-7; weak D call: TRBD2 (6 bases). Trimming took off 0 bases at V and 1 base at J, with 10 bases between the two ends. Germline CDR1 and CDR2: LNHNV and YYDKDF (reference sequence). This CDR3 is built from 15 residues. The CDR3 sequence is CATSRDRRGSYEQYF. Here the CDR3 DNA reads TGTGCCACCAGCAGAGATAGGCGGGGATCCTACGAGCAGTACTTC.

V and J are TRBV7-9 and TRBJ1-2; D possibly corresponds to TRBD1 (5 bases). The CDR3 is 12 amino acids. V lost 0 bases and J 8 bases, leaving 7 bases between the germline ends. CDR1 is SEHNR and CDR2 is FQNEAQ in the germline V gene (reference sequence). In nucleotides, the CDR3 is TGTGCCAGCAGCTTAGCAGGGGCCGGCTACACCTTC. As protein: CASSLAGAGYTF.

The chain links TRBV4-3 to TRBJ1-2; unclear D gene. V lost 0 bases and J 4 bases, leaving 21 bases between the germline ends. The CDR3 sequence is 18 residues long. CDR1 LGHNA and CDR2 YSLEER come from the germline V gene. The CDR3 DNA sequence: TGCGCCAGCAGCCAAGAAGAGGTCACGGTGACGGCAACCTATGGCTACACCTTC. Its protein is CASSQEEVTVTATYGYTF.

This CDR3 is CASSLGGGYNSPLHF. As DNA, the CDR3 is TGTGCCAGCAGCCTGGGGGGGGGCTATAATTCACCCCTCCACTTT. The gene calls are TRBV7-2 and TRBJ1-6, with D possibly matching TRBD1 (5 bases). The CDR3 length is 15 residues. The germline gives CDR1 SGHTA, CDR2 FQGNSA. V lost 5 bases and J lost 3, with 11 bases in between.

The chain carries TRBV15 and TRBJ2-1, with TRBD2 matching over 8 bases. The ends lost 3 bases at V and 10 bases at J; junction bases unmatched: 11. The CDR3 has 15 residues. The V gene's germline CDR1 is LNHNV and CDR2 YYDKDF (reference sequence). The CDR3 here is CATSRAGTREFEQFF. As DNA, the CDR3 is TGTGCCACCAGCAGGGCCGGGACTAGAGAGTTCGAGCAGTTCTTC.

The chain recombines TRBV7-2 with TRBJ1-1; D not resolved. V dropped 3 bases and J dropped 6 bases, with 11 bases sitting between them. CDR3 size: 13 residues. Germline V CDR1 and CDR2: SGHTA, FQGNSA. The chain's CDR3 is CASSFVSAAEAFF. The CDR3 coding sequence is TGTGCCAGCAGCTTTGTCTCGGCGGCTGAAGCTTTCTTT.

The DNA for the CDR3 is TGTGCCAGCAGCCCCTTGGGTGGGACAGGGGTCGAATCTGGCTACACCTTC. It translates to CASSPLGGTGVESGYTF. The J gene is TRBJ1-2, the V gene TRBV7-9, with TRBD1 matching over 10 bases. The V gene end was trimmed by 5 bases and the J gene end by 7 bases; junction bases not matched to a gene: 16. This CDR3 region has 17 residues. Looked up from germline, CDR1 is SEHNR and CDR2 is FQNEAQ (reference sequence).